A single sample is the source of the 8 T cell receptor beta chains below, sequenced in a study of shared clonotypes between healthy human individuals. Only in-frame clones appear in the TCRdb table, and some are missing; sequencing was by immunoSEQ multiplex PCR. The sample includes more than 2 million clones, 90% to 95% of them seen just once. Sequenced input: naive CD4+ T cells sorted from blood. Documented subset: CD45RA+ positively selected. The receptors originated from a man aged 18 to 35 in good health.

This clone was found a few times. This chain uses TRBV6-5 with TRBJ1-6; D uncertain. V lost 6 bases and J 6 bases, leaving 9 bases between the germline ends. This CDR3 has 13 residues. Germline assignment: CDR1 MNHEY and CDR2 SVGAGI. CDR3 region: CASSRMGNSPLHF. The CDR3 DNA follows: TGTGCCAGCAGCCGTATGGGTAATTCACCCCTCCACTTT.

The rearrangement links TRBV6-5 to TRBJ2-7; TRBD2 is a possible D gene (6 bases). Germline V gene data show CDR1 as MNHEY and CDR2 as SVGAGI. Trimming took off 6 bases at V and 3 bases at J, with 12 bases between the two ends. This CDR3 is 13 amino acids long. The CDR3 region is CASRRNSGYEQYF. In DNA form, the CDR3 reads TGTGCCAGCAGAAGAAATAGCGGCTACGAGCAGTACTTC.

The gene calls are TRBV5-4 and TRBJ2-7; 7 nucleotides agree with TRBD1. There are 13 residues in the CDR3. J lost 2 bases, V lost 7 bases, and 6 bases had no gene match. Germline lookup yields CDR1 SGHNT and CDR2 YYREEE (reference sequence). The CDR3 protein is CASRDRETYEQYF. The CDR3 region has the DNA TGTGCCAGCCGAGACAGGGAAACCTACGAGCAGTACTTC.

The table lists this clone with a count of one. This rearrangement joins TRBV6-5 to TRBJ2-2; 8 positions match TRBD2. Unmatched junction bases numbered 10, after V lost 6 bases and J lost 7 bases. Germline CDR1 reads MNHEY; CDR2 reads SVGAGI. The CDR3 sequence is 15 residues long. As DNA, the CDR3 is TGTGCCAGCAGGGGCGAGCGGGAGTCCTTCGGGGAGCTGTTTTTT. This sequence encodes CASRGERESFGELFF.

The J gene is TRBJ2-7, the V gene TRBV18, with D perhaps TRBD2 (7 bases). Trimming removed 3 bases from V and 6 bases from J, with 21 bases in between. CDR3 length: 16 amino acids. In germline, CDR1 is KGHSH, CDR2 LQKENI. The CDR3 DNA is TGTGCCAGCTCACCGCCCGGGTCACAGGGACTACGCGAGCAGTACTTC. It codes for CASSPPGSQGLREQYF.

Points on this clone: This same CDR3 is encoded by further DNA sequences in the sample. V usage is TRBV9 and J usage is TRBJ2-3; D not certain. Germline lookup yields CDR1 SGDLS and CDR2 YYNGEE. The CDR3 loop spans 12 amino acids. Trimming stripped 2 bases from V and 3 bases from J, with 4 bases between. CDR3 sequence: CASSVVTDTQYF. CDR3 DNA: TGTGCCAGCAGCGTCGTGACAGATACGCAGTATTTT.

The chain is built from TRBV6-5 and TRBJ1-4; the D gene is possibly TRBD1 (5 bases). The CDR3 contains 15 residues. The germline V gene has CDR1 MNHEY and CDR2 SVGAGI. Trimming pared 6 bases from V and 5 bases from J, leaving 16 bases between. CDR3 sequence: CASSARDGSNEKLFF. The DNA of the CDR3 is TGTGCCAGCAGCGCGCGGGACGGGTCGAATGAAAAACTGTTTTTT.

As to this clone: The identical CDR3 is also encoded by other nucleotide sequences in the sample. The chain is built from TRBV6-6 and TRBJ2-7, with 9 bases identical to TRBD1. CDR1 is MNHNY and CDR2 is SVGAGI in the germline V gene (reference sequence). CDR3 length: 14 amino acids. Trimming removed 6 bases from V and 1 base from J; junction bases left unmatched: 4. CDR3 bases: TGTGCCAGCAGACCCGGGACAGGGTCCTACGAGCAGTACTTC. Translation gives CASRPGTGSYEQYF.